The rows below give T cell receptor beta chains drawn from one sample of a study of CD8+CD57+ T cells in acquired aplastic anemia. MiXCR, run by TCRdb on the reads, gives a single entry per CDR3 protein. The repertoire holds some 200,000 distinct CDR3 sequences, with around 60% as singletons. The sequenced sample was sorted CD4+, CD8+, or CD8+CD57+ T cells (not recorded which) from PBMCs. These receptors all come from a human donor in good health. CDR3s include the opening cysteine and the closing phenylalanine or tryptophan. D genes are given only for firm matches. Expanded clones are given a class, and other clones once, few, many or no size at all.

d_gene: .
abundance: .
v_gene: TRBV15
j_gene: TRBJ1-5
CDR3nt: TGTGCCACCAGCAGAGATGACTACCGTCAGCCCCAGCATTTT
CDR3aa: CATSRDDYRQPQHF

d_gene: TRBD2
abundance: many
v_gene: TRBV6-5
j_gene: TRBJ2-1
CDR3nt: TGTGCCAGCAGCTCGCCAGCGGGGGGTTACAATGAGCAGTTCTTC
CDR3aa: CASSSPAGGYNEQFF

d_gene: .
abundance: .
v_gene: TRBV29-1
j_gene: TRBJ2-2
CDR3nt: TGCAGCGTTCTCCAGGGCACTACCGGGGAGCTGTTTTTT
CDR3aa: CSVLQGTTGELFF

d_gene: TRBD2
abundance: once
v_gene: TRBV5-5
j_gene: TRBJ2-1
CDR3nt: TGTGCCAGCAGCACAATAGCGGGGATTTACAATGAGCAGTTCTTC
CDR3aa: CASSTIAGIYNEQFF

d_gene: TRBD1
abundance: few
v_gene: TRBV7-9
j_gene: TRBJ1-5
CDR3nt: TGTGCCAGCAGCCTGGGACAGGCCGCCCAGCATTTT
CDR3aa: CASSLGQAAQHF

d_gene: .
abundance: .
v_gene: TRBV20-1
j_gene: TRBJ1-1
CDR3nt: TGCAGTGCTAGAGTAGGGGTGAACACTGAAGCTTTCTTT
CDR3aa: CSARVGVNTEAFF

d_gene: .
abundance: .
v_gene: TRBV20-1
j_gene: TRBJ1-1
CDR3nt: TGCAGTGCGGATCGGCACGACCTTGGGCCGAACACTGAAGCTTTCTTT
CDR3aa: CSADRHDLGPNTEAFF

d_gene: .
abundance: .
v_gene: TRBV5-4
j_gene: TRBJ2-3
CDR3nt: TGTGCCAGCAGCGTGACGGTGGCTAGCACAGATACGCAGTATTTT
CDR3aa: CASSVTVASTDTQYF

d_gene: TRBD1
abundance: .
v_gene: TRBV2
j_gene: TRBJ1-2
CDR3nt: TGTGCCAGCGCCAGGCAGGGGGGCGGTGTCTACACCTTC
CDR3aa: CASARQGGGVYTF

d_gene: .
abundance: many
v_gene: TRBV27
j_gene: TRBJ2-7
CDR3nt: TGTGCCAGCTCACGGACAGCTTCCTACGAGCAGTACTTC
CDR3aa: CASSRTASYEQYF

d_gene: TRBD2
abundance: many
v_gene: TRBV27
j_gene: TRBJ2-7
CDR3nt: TGTGCCAGCAGTCACCCAGGAGGACTAGCGAAGTACGAGCAGTACTTC
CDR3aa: CASSHPGGLAKYEQYF

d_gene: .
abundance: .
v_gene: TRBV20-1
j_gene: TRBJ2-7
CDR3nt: TGCAGTGCTAGATCTCGGGGATCCTACGAGCAGTACTTC
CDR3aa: CSARSRGSYEQYF

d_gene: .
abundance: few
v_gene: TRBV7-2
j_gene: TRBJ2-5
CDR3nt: TGTGCCGGGACAGTAGCGGGACAAGAGACCCAGTACTTC
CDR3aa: CAGTVAGQETQYF

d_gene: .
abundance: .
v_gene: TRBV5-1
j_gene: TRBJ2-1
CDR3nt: TGCGCCAGCAGCTTTGTCGGGACTGAGCAGTTCTTC
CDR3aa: CASSFVGTEQFF

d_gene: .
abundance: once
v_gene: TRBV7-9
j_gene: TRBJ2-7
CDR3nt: TGTGCCAGCAGCGCACAGGGTACCCCATCCTACGAGCAGTACTTC
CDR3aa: CASSAQGTPSYEQYF

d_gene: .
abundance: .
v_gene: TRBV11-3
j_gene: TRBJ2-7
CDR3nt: TGTGCCAGCAGCTTCGCGGCGACGGGGACACAGACCTACGAGCAGTACTTC
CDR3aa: CASSFAATGTQTYEQYF

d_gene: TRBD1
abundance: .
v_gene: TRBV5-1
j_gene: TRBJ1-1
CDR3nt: TGCGCCAGCAGCATACAGGGGGGGCACACTGAAGCTTTCTTT
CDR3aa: CASSIQGGHTEAFF

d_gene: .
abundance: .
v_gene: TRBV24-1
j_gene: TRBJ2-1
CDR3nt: TGTGCCACCAGTGATTTGCGGAGGGGGCAGGAGAATGGGCAGTTCTTC
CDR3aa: CATSDLRRGQENGQFF

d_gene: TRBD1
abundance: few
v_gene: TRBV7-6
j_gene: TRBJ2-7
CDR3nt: TGTGCCAGCAGCTTAATAGGGGGCGGCTACGAGCAGTACTTC
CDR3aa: CASSLIGGGYEQYF

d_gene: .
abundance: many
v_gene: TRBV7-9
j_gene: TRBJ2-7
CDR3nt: TGTGCCAGCAGCTTTTCCCGGGACGAGCAGTACTTC
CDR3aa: CASSFSRDEQYF

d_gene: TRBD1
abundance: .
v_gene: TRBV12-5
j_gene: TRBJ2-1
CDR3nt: TGTGCTAGTGGTCCCCGGGACAGGGCCTACAATGAGCAGTTCTTC
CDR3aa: CASGPRDRAYNEQFF

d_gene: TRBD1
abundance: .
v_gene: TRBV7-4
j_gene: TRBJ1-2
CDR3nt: TGTGCCAGCAGCGGAACAGGGGACTATGGCTACACCTTC
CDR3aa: CASSGTGDYGYTF

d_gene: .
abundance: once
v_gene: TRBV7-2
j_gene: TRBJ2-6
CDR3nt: TGTGCCAGCAGCTTAGAAATAGGGTCTGGGGCCAACGTCCTGACTTTC
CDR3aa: CASSLEIGSGANVLTF

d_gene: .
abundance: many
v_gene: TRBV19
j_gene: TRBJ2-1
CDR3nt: TGTGCCAGTACCGTCGGGAGCTCCTACAATGAGCAGTTCTTC
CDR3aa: CASTVGSSYNEQFF

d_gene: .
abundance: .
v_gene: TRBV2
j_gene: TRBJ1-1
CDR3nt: TGTGCCAGCAGTCGGGGCTTGCGAACTGAAGCTTTCTTT
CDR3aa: CASSRGLRTEAFF

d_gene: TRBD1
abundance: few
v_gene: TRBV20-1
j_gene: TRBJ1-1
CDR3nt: TGCAGTGCTAGACGACAGGGGATTGGTATGGCTTTCTTT
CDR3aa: CSARRQGIGMAFF

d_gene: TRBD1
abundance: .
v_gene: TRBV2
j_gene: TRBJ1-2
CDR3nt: TGTGCCAGCAGTGTCCGGCAGGGACAGGGCCAAGGCTACACCTTC
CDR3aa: CASSVRQGQGQGYTF

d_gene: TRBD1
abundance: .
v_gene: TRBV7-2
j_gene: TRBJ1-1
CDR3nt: TGTGCCAGCAGCCTCGAGACAGGGGGCGCAAGGACTGAAGCTTTCTTT
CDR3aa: CASSLETGGARTEAFF

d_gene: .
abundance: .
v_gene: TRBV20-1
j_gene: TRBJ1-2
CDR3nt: TGCAGTGCTAGGACGGGACCGCAGCGGAACTATGGCTACACCTTC
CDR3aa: CSARTGPQRNYGYTF

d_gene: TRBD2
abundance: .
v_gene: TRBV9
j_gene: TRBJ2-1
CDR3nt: TGTGCCAGCAGCGTAGGTCTGGCGGGGGGGCGGGACAATGAGCAGTTCTTC
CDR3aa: CASSVGLAGGRDNEQFF

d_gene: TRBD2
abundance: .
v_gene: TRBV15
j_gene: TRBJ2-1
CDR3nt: TGTGCCACCAGCAGAGGTAGCGGGGCGGATGAGCAGTTCTTC
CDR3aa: CATSRGSGADEQFF

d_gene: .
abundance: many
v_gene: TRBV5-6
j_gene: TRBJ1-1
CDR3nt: TGTGCCAGCAGCGGAGCGAGCGGGTTTGAAGCTTTCTTT
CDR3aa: CASSGASGFEAFF

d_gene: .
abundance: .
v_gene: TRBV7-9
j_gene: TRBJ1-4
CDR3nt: TGTGCCAGCAGCTTAGTTCAGCTTGCAACTAATGAAAAACTGTTTTTT
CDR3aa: CASSLVQLATNEKLFF

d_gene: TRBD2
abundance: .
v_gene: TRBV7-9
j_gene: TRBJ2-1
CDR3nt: TGTGCCAGCAGCTCCGGGACTAGCGGATTCCATGAGCAGTTCTTC
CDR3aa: CASSSGTSGFHEQFF

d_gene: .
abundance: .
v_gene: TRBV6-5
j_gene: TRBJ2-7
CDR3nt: TGTGCCAGCAGTACCTCCGGGACCTTGGACGAGCAGTACTTC
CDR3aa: CASSTSGTLDEQYF

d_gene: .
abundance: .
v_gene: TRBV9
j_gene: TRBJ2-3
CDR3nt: TGTGCCAGCAGTCCCAGAGCGACAGATACGCAGTATTTT
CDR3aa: CASSPRATDTQYF

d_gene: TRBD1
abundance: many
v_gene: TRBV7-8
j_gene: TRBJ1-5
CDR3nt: TGTGCCAGCAGTTCTGGACAGGGTAATCAGCCCCAGCATTTT
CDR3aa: CASSSGQGNQPQHF

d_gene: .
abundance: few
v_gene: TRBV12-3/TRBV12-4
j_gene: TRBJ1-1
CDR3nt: TGTGCCAGCAGCGAAGCTTTCTTT
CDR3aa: CASSEAFF

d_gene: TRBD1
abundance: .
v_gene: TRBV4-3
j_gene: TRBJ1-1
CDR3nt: TGCGCCAGCAGCCAGTGGACAGGGGAGAACACTGAAGCTTTCTTT
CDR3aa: CASSQWTGENTEAFF

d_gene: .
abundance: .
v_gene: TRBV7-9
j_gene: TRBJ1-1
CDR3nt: TGTGCCAGCAGCCTAAGGGGGGACACTGAAGCTTTCTTT
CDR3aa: CASSLRGDTEAFF

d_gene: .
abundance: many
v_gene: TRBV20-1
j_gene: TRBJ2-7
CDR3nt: TGCAGTGCCGTAGGACGGGCCTCCTACGAGCAGTACTTC
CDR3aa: CSAVGRASYEQYF

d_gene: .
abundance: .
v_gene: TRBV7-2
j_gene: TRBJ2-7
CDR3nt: TGTGCCAGCAGCTGGGGCCTTTACGAGCAGTACTTC
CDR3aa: CASSWGLYEQYF

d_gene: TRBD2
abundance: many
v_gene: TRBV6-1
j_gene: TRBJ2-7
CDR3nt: TGTGCCAGCAGTGAGGCCGTAGCGGGAAGCTCCTACGAGCAGTACTTC
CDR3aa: CASSEAVAGSSYEQYF

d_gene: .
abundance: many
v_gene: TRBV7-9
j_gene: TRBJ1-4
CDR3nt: TGTGCCAGCAGCCTAGATGGGAGTCCCGTTAATGAAAAACTGTTTTTT
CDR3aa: CASSLDGSPVNEKLFF

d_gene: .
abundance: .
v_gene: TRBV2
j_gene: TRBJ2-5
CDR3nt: TGTGCCAGCGGTCGGGCGACCCAAGAGACCCAGTACTTC
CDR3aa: CASGRATQETQYF

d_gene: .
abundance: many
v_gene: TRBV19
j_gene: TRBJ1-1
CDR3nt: TGTGCCAGTAGTGATCAGGGAGGGTACACTGAAGCTTTCTTT
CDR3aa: CASSDQGGYTEAFF

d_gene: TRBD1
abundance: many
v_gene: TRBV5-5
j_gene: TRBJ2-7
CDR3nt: TGTGCTACAGCAGCCCCGGGACAGGGCTCCTACGAGCAGTACTTC
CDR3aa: CATAAPGQGSYEQYF

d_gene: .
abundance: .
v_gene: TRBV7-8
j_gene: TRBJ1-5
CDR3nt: TGTGCCAGCAATCCTGATAGCAATCAGCCCCAGCATTTT
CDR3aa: CASNPDSNQPQHF

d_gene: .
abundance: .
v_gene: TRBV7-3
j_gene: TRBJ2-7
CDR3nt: TGTGCCAGCAGCTTAGACAGGAACTACGAGCAGTACTTC
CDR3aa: CASSLDRNYEQYF

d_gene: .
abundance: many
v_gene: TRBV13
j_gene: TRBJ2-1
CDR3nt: TGTGCCAGCAGCAACAGCAAGAGCTCCTACAATGAGCAGTTCTTC
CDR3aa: CASSNSKSSYNEQFF

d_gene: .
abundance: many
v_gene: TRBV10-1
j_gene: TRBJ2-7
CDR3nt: TGCGCCAGCAGTGACCTTGACTCCTACGAGCAGTACTTC
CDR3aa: CASSDLDSYEQYF

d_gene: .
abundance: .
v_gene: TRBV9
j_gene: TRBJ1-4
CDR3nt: TGTGCCAGCAGCGTAGGCGGGGCAACTAATGAAAAACTGTTTTTT
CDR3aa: CASSVGGATNEKLFF

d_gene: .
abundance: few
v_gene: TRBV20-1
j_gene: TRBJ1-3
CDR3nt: TGCAGTGCTAGCGCCGCGGGAGGTGGAAACACCATATATTTT
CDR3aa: CSASAAGGGNTIYF